Described below is a single T cell receptor beta chain sequence and its context. Its antigen is as yet unknown. The entry originates in a study of T cells after yellow fever vaccination. Broader study findings: Post-booster reappearance was seen for most primary-vaccination clones (roughly 96% CD4, 75% to 90% CD8).

This CDR3 comprises 14 residues. Trimming pared 4 bases from V and 5 bases from J, leaving 11 bases between. Germline V gene data show CDR1 as MNHEY and CDR2 as SVGEGT. UMIs and a universal primer site were added when TCR cDNA was made by 5'RACE template switching. TCRdb processed the 5' RACE reads anew with MiXCR; each CDR3 protein has one entry. The data contain about 300,000 distinct CDR3 sequences, roughly 4.3% of them singletons. The J gene is TRBJ2-2, the V gene TRBV6-2 or TRBV6-3; weak D call: TRBD1 (6 bases). Sequencing used PBMCs, obtained 5 days after the yellow fever booster vaccination. This TCR was recovered from a man younger than 35 who received the YFV17D yellow fever vaccine. CDR3 coding DNA: TGTGCCAGCAGTTTTGGCAGGGGAACCGGGGAGCTGTTTTTT. The encoded protein is CASSFGRGTGELFF.